A selection of T cell receptor beta chains follows, all from one sample in a study of cytomegalovirus exposure and HLA in healthy donors. Sequencing used immunoSEQ multiplex PCR; TCRdb keeps in-frame clones, though not all of them. The sample records around 300,000 clones, roughly two thirds being singletons. The sample was PBMCs. These receptors all come from a female donor in good health and CMV-seronegative. The CDR3 runs from the conserved cysteine through the conserved F or W. Each record gives: J gene, clone size, D gene, V gene, CDR3 protein, CDR3 DNA. A D gene is named only where the DNA matches it firmly. Clone size is not always given. Where it is, it says once, few, many or a class for expanded clones.

j_call: TRBJ1-4; clone_size: .; d_call: .; v_call: TRBV7-9; cdr3_aa: CASSLPHGRGHEKLFF; cdr3_nt: TGTGCCAGCAGCTTACCCCACGGGAGGGGACATGAAAAACTGTTTTTT
j_call: TRBJ2-7; clone_size: .; d_call: TRBD1; v_call: TRBV13; cdr3_aa: CASSLRGPSSYEQYF; cdr3_nt: TGTGCCAGCAGCTTGAGGGGGCCCAGCTCCTACGAGCAGTACTTC
j_call: TRBJ2-7; clone_size: few; d_call: .; v_call: TRBV15; cdr3_aa: CATSRDSEYEQYF; cdr3_nt: TGTGCCACCAGCAGAGATTCGGAGTACGAGCAGTACTTC
j_call: TRBJ2-7; clone_size: .; d_call: .; v_call: TRBV7-2; cdr3_aa: CASSLEYRESGGFTYEQYF; cdr3_nt: TGTGCCAGCAGCTTAGAGTACAGGGAAAGTGGCGGGTTCACCTACGAGCAGTACTTC
j_call: TRBJ2-1; clone_size: few; d_call: .; v_call: TRBV9; cdr3_aa: CASSVGRAPYNEQFF; cdr3_nt: TGTGCCAGCAGCGTAGGTCGCGCGCCCTACAATGAGCAGTTCTTC
j_call: TRBJ2-7; clone_size: few; d_call: .; v_call: TRBV19; cdr3_aa: CASSMTGPYEQYF; cdr3_nt: TGTGCCAGTAGTATGACAGGCCCCTACGAGCAGTACTTC
j_call: TRBJ2-7; clone_size: .; d_call: .; v_call: TRBV25-1; cdr3_aa: CASSDQSLGARDYEQYF; cdr3_nt: TGTGCCAGCAGTGATCAGTCATTGGGGGCCCGTGACTACGAGCAGTACTTC
j_call: TRBJ1-1; clone_size: .; d_call: .; v_call: TRBV28; cdr3_aa: CASMKEFTEAFF; cdr3_nt: TGTGCCAGCATGAAGGAGTTCACTGAAGCTTTCTTT
j_call: TRBJ1-5; clone_size: .; d_call: TRBD1; v_call: TRBV7-2; cdr3_aa: CASRPDRVSQPQHF; cdr3_nt: TGTGCCAGCAGACCGGACAGGGTTAGTCAGCCCCAGCATTTT
j_call: TRBJ2-7; clone_size: few; d_call: TRBD1; v_call: TRBV28; cdr3_aa: CASSLYPGTGDYEQYF; cdr3_nt: TGTGCCAGCAGTTTATATCCCGGGACAGGGGACTACGAGCAGTACTTC
j_call: TRBJ2-1; clone_size: once; d_call: .; v_call: TRBV9; cdr3_aa: CASSAALEGRNEQFF; cdr3_nt: TGTGCCAGCAGCGCGGCCCTCGAGGGGAGGAATGAGCAGTTCTTC
j_call: TRBJ2-7; clone_size: .; d_call: TRBD2; v_call: TRBV11-3; cdr3_aa: CASSAWASGRAPYEQYF; cdr3_nt: TGTGCCAGCAGCGCCTGGGCTAGCGGGAGGGCCCCCTACGAGCAGTACTTC
j_call: TRBJ2-3; clone_size: .; d_call: TRBD2; v_call: TRBV4-1; cdr3_aa: CASSLAGVKDTQYF; cdr3_nt: TGCGCCAGCAGCCTAGCGGGAGTGAAAGATACGCAGTATTTT